This passage covers 12 T cell receptor beta chains from one sample sequenced in a study of blood T cell repertoires in COVID-19. Using immunoSEQ multiplex PCR, the repertoire was profiled, and TCRdb retains in-frame clones only, with some absent. The table has under 95,000 clones, roughly 89% seen once. The sample taken for sequencing was peripheral blood. These receptors were obtained from a man between 60 and 75 years old with acute or convalescent COVID-19.

V gene TRBV7-9 combines with J gene TRBJ2-3; no clear D gene. The CDR3 is made up of 17 amino acids. V was shortened by 7 bases and J by 0 bases, with 20 bases between the two germline ends. From germline, CDR1 is SEHNR and CDR2 FQNEAQ (reference sequence). The CDR3 is CASTNPKAPTSTDTQYF. The DNA of the CDR3 is TGTGCCAGCACCAACCCCAAGGCACCGACTAGCACAGATACGCAGTATTTT.

The chain carries TRBV7-8 and TRBJ2-5; no clear D. V shed 5 bases and J shed 4 bases, with 5 bases lying between them. CDR3 length: 11 residues. The germline V gene encodes CDR1 SGHVS and CDR2 FQNEAQ. CDR3 protein: CASSPLETQYF. Written as DNA, the CDR3 is TGTGCCAGCAGCCCCCTAGAGACCCAGTACTTC. Together with reference TRBV7-8 and TRBJ2-5, the CDR3 gives the full variable domain: GAGVSQSPRYKVAKRGQDVALRCDPISGHVSLFWYQQALGQGPEFLTYFQNEAQLDKSGLPSDRFFAERPEGSVSTLKIQRTQQEDSAVYLCASSPLETQYFGPGTRLLVL.

This clone was recorded only once. The rearrangement uses TRBV6-5 and TRBJ2-7, with TRBD2 matching over 10 bases. V lost 1 base, J lost 3 bases, and 3 bases stayed unmatched. Germline V lookup: CDR1 MNHEY, CDR2 SVGAGI. This CDR3 comprises 15 residues. CDR3 DNA: TGTGCCAGCAGTTACTTGGCTAGCGGGGGCTACGAGCAGTACTTC. It is translated as CASSYLASGGYEQYF.

This chain connects TRBV23-1 to TRBJ2-5; 7 nucleotides line up with TRBD2. Being an ORF, TRBV23-1 has a function that is uncertain. The CDR3 length is 15 residues. The ends lost 0 bases at V and 5 bases at J; junction bases unmatched: 6. The CDR3 is CASSQSTSPSETQYF. The DNA for the CDR3 is TGCGCCAGCAGTCAATCGACTAGCCCCTCGGAGACCCAGTACTTC.

CDR3 sequence reads: CASSPDGLAGDQETQYF. The CDR3 nucleotides read TGCGCCAGCAGTCCTGATGGACTAGCGGGGGACCAAGAGACCCAGTACTTC. The chain uses TRBV10-1 and TRBJ2-5, with 13 nucleotides matching TRBD2. The V and J ends lost 5 bases and 0 bases, in that order; junction bases with no gene match: 6. The V gene's germline CDR1 is WNHNN and CDR2 SYGVQD (reference sequence). CDR3 length: 17 amino acids.

This rearrangement joins TRBV5-1 to TRBJ1-3; D is ambiguous. Between the trimmed V and J ends, which lost 0 bases and 2 bases, there was a span of 6 bases. CDR3 length equals 14 residues. In germline, CDR1 is SGHRS, CDR2 YFSETQ. Written as DNA, the CDR3 is TGCGCCAGCAGCTTGGGTCGTCCTGGAAACACCATATATTTT. Its translation is CASSLGRPGNTIYF.

In its sample, this clone was seen once. The genes are TRBV5-5 and TRBJ1-3; D is ambiguous. This CDR3 comprises 15 residues. Germline CDR1 and CDR2: SGHKS and YYEKEE (reference sequence). V lost 3 bases to trimming and J lost 4 bases, with 14 bases between them. The CDR3 protein is CASSSLVSRGNTIYF. The CDR3 bases are TGTGCCAGCAGCTCCCTAGTGTCTAGAGGAAACACCATATATTTT.

CDR3 residues: CASSATYSFPSTDTQYF. The CDR3 DNA follows: TGTGCCAGCAGCGCCACCTACAGCTTTCCTAGCACAGATACGCAGTATTTT. The chain carries TRBV5-8 and TRBJ2-3; D gene ambiguous. This CDR3 has 17 residues. Germline V CDR1 and CDR2: SGHTS, YDEGEE. V lost 4 bases to trimming and J lost 0 bases, with 18 bases between them.

V is TRBV19 and J is TRBJ2-4; unclear D gene. CDR1 is LNHDA and CDR2 is SQIVND in the germline V gene (reference sequence). CDR3 length equals 12 residues. V was shortened by 10 bases and J by 1 base, with 8 bases between the two germline ends. CDR3 in amino acids: CATGEAKNIQYF. The CDR3 nucleotides are TGTGCCACCGGAGAGGCCAAAAACATTCAGTACTTC.

This clone was counted once. The rearrangement links TRBV6-1 to TRBJ1-5, with no clear D. This CDR3 spans 14 amino acids. The germline V and J ends were trimmed by 0 bases and 4 bases, with 7 bases remaining between them. Germline V gene sequence: CDR1 MNHNS, CDR2 SASEGT. Written as DNA, the CDR3 is TGTGCCAGCAGTGAAGCCCCAATGAATCAGCCCCAGCATTTT. It specifies CASSEAPMNQPQHF.

CDR3 loop: CASSPRGLAGGLGTQYF. CDR3 nucleotide sequence: TGTGCCAGCAGCCCCCGGGGACTAGCGGGGGGTCTAGGGACCCAGTACTTC. The chain carries TRBV5-8 and TRBJ2-5, with TRBD2 matching over 15 bases. From germline, CDR1 is SGHTS and CDR2 YDEGEE. V trimming: 4 bases; J trimming: 7 bases; junction bases outside the gene matches: 11. The length of the CDR3 is 17 residues.

The rearrangement links TRBV19 to TRBJ2-3; 8 nucleotides match TRBD2. V lost 3 bases and J lost 2; bases outside the gene matches: 7. This CDR3 has 16 residues. Germline V gene data show CDR1 as LNHDA and CDR2 as SQIVND (reference sequence). The CDR3 nucleotides are TGTGCCAGTAGTATGAGATTAGCGGGGATCACAGATACGCAGTATTTT. Translating it yields CASSMRLAGITDTQYF.